The sequence of this TCR beta chain was determined in a study of blood T cells in healthy people across ages. Study-wide background: Using template switching, researchers captured about one barcoded beta molecule for each two T cells. Overall study findings and caveats: PBMCs were not sorted, which prevented a conclusive comparison of naive versus antigen-experienced cells.

This clonotype was counted between two and nine times. Its antigen is still unknown. Germline V gives CDR1 SNHLY, CDR2 FYNNEI. The CDR3 is made up of 13 amino acids. V gave up 10 bases and J gave up 5 bases, with 15 bases separating them. Together with a sample-barcoded 5' primer, a J-beta primer mix was included in a second PCR lasting roughly 6 to 12 cycles. Unique molecular identifiers of 12 random nucleotides labeled each cDNA. Each CDR3 protein gets one entry after TCRdb re-called the 5' RACE reads with MiXCR. Of over 600,000 distinct CDR3 sequences listed, around 45% are singletons. Sequencing was carried out using blood. The chain couples TRBV2 to TRBJ2-1; a possible D gene is TRBD2 (6 bases). The source is a man aged 80 or over in good health. In nucleotides, the CDR3 is TGTGCCACCGGTCGGGAGAGCGACAATGAGCAGTTCTTC. Translation: CATGRESDNEQFF.